Following are 17 T cell receptor beta chains from one sample sequenced in a study of beta chain features in type 1 diabetes. Study outcomes and limitations: People with Type 1 diabetes carried modestly yet significantly shorter TCRB CDR3s in all four CD4+ subsets.

Every isolated RNA sample was fully reverse transcribed, so sequencing captured expressed TCRB transcripts. Measured with immunoSEQ multiplex PCR; TCRdb has only the in-frame clones, and not every one. This table has about 660,000 clones, more than 13% appearing once. What these receptors recognize is not known. Input material: naive CD4+ T cells from blood. These receptors were obtained from a man aged 18-30 years with type 1 diabetes.

The chain carries TRBV6-5 and TRBJ1-6; 8 bases line up with TRBD1. Germline loops: CDR1 MNHEY, CDR2 SVGAGI. Trimming at V came to 9 bases and at J to 7 bases, leaving 11 bases not matched to a gene. The CDR3 runs 15 residues. CDR3 in DNA: TGTGCCAGTCGGACAGGGAGGATGAACAATTCACCCCTCCACTTT. Translation: CASRTGRMNNSPLHF.

This clone has only a few counts. The rearrangement uses TRBV21-1 and TRBJ1-5; the D segment call TRBD1 is taken from the table without a DNA check. TRBV21-1 is a recognized pseudogene. The CDR3 is made up of 16 amino acids. The CDR3 DNA is TGTGCCAGCAGCAATTCCCGGGACAGGAGCAATCAGCCCCAGCATTTT. This encodes CASSNSRDRSNQPQHF.

The rearrangement links TRBV14 to TRBJ2-1, with D tentatively TRBD1 (6 bases). V was cut by 5 bases and J by 5 bases, with 16 bases left in between. Germline V lookup: CDR1 SGHDN, CDR2 FVKESK. This CDR3 region has 15 residues. CDR3 nucleotide sequence: TGTGCCAGCAGCTACCTGGGGGCGCGGGACAATGAGCAGTTCTTC. This translates into CASSYLGARDNEQFF.

This clone was counted only a few times. The chain joins TRBV7-8 to TRBJ1-5, with D perhaps matching TRBD1 (6 bases). Trimming took off 5 bases at V and 4 bases at J, with 15 bases between the two ends. The CDR3 contains 15 residues. Germline CDR1 reads SGHVS; CDR2 reads FQNEAQ. The CDR3: CASSLYTGSNQPQHF. The CDR3 DNA reads TGTGCCAGCAGCCTCTACACAGGGTCGAATCAGCCCCAGCATTTT.

This rearrangement joins TRBV7-3 to TRBJ2-3; 7 bases agree with TRBD2. The germline V gene encodes CDR1 SGHTA and CDR2 FQGTGA. After removal of 5 bases from V and 2 bases from J, the junction contained 4 bases not matched to a gene. This CDR3 is 14 amino acids long. CDR3 sequence (DNA): TGTGCCAGCAGCATGCGGGGGATCACAGATACGCAGTATTTT. Amino acid sequence: CASSMRGITDTQYF.

The genes are TRBV6-5 and TRBJ2-7; possible D gene TRBD2, 6 bases. Trimming removed 6 bases from V and 7 bases from J, with 19 bases in between. CDR3 length equals 14 residues. CDR1 MNHEY and CDR2 SVGAGI come from the germline V gene. CDR3 nucleotides: TGTGCCAGCAGAGGCGCGGGAACAACGGGGGAGCAGTACTTC. Its protein product is CASRGAGTTGEQYF.

This clone was picked up a small number of times. This sequence joins TRBV4-3 and TRBJ2-7; unclear D gene. V lost 3 bases to trimming and J lost 0 bases, with 6 bases between them. Germline V gene data show CDR1 as LGHNA and CDR2 as YSLEER. The length of the CDR3 is 13 residues. CDR3: CASSQQASYEQYF. In DNA form, the CDR3 reads TGCGCCAGCAGCCAGCAGGCCTCCTACGAGCAGTACTTC.

About this clone itself: Germline is not matched at one junction end, which may reflect a read error. The chain recombines TRBV7-7 with TRBJ2-5; D is tentatively TRBD1 or TRBD2 (5 bases each). The CDR3 totals 16 residues. Germline V gene sequence: CDR1 SSHAT, CDR2 FNYEAQ (reference sequence). This CDR3 is CASSLNPSPRGETQYF. CDR3 bases: TGTGCTAGCAGCTTAAATCCTAGCCCGAGGGGAGAGACCCAGTACTTC.

This CDR3 reads CASSLAQVRNEQFF. The DNA for the CDR3 is TGTGCCAGCAGTTTAGCCCAGGTTCGGAATGAGCAGTTCTTC. This chain links TRBV27 with TRBJ2-1; no firm D call. In germline, CDR1 is MNHEY, CDR2 SMNVEV (reference sequence). The CDR3 spans 14 residues. Trimming cost V 2 bases and J 7 bases, with 12 bases left between them.

V usage is TRBV30 and J usage is TRBJ2-3; a possible D gene is TRBD1 (6 bases). The germline gives CDR1 GTSNPN, CDR2 SVGIG (reference sequence). The CDR3 runs to 16 residues. Between the trimmed V and J ends, which lost 2 bases and 1 base, there was a span of 16 bases. CDR3 region: CAWSLFATGRTDTQYF. CDR3 bases: TGTGCCTGGAGTCTGTTCGCTACAGGGCGCACAGATACGCAGTATTTT. The full variable domain, rest sourced from reference TRBV30 and TRBJ2-3, is SQTIHQWPATLVQPVGSPLSLECTVEGTSNPNLYWYRQAAGRGLQLLFYSVGIGQISSEVPQNLSASRPQDRQFILSSKKLLLSDSGFYLCAWSLFATGRTDTQYFGPGTRLTVL.

The table lists this clone with a count of one. The chain recombines TRBV6-5 with TRBJ1-2; D remains unclear. This CDR3 has 15 amino acids. V lost 0 bases and J lost 5, with 13 bases in between. The germline V gene has CDR1 MNHEY and CDR2 SVGAGI. DNA of the CDR3: TGTGCCAGCAGTTACTCGATGGTTGGGCCTTATGGCTACACCTTC. Translating gives CASSYSMVGPYGYTF.

This chain connects TRBV28 to TRBJ1-5; 7 nucleotides line up with TRBD1. After removal of 5 bases from V and 0 bases from J, the junction contained 13 bases not matched to a gene. The CDR3 covers 18 residues. Germline V gene data show CDR1 as MDHEN and CDR2 as SYDVKM. CDR3 loop: CASSTSGTAEYSNQPQHF. Written as DNA, the CDR3 is TGTGCCAGCAGTACCTCCGGGACAGCCGAATATAGCAATCAGCCCCAGCATTTT. The whole variable domain, remainder taken from reference TRBV28 and TRBJ1-5, is DVKVTQSSRYLVKRTGEKVFLECVQDMDHENMFWYRQDPGLGLRLIYFSYDVKMKEKGDIPEGYSVSREKKERFSLILESASTNQTSMYLCASSTSGTAEYSNQPQHFGDGTRLSIL.

This clone has more than one count but fewer than ten. The rearrangement links TRBV2 to TRBJ2-2; 14 bases agree with TRBD2. This CDR3 has 18 residues. The germline gives CDR1 SNHLY, CDR2 FYNNEI. With V trimmed by 11 bases and J by 5 bases, 16 bases remained unmatched. The CDR3, as DNA: TGTGCCGTGTTACGTGCCGGGACTAGCGGGAGTCGAACCGGGGAGCTGTTTTTT. Translation: CAVLRAGTSGSRTGELFF.

This sequence joins TRBV28 and TRBJ2-7; D remains ambiguous. The CDR3 runs 14 residues. The V gene lost 3 bases and the J gene lost 4 bases, with 13 bases spanning the gap. Germline V gene sequence: CDR1 MDHEN, CDR2 SYDVKM. This CDR3 reads CASSLGPNGYEQYF. CDR3 coding DNA: TGTGCCAGCAGTTTGGGCCCGAACGGGTACGAGCAGTACTTC.

The V gene is TRBV5-1, the J gene TRBJ2-7; TRBD2 matches 7 bases. Germline trimming cut 9 bases from V and 5 bases from J; bases unmatched to any gene: 14. Germline-derived CDR1 and CDR2 are SGHRS and YFSETQ. This CDR3 has 14 amino acids. The DNA of the CDR3 is TGCGCCACCTCAAGAGGCGGGGGAACCGACGAGCAGTACTTC. This translates into CATSRGGGTDEQYF.

This clone was observed a few times. This chain uses TRBV28 with TRBJ2-2; 8 bases are a match to TRBD2. The CDR3 is 16 amino acids. The V and J ends lost 5 bases and 0 bases, in that order; junction bases with no gene match: 5. The V gene's germline CDR1 is MDHEN and CDR2 SYDVKM. The CDR3, as DNA: TGTGCCAGCAGTGGAGGACTAGCTACGAACACCGGGGAGCTGTTTTTT. Protein sequence: CASSGGLATNTGELFF.

This clone was observed a handful of times. The V and J genes are TRBV4-1 and TRBJ2-1; D gene unclear. CDR1 MGHRA and CDR2 YSYEKL come from the germline V gene. The CDR3 spans 12 residues. V was pared by 1 base and J by 7 bases, with 5 bases between. The CDR3 region is CASSQVGNEQFF. CDR3 sequence (DNA): TGCGCCAGCAGCCAAGTAGGGAATGAGCAGTTCTTC.